This note documents a single T cell receptor (beta chain) sequence. The antigen remains undetermined. Germline assignment: CDR1 MNHNY and CDR2 SVGAGI (reference sequence). This CDR3 region has 14 residues. Between the trimmed V and J ends, which lost 1 base and 4 bases, there was a span of 11 bases. 60 Vbeta and 13 Jbeta primers were used in PCR. Assay: immunoSEQ multiplex PCR; the TCRdb copy retains only in-frame clones and omits some. The data hold 85,000 to 95,000 clones, with about 60% observed a single time. These data originate in a study of cytomegalovirus exposure and HLA in healthy donors. Study-wide findings and caveats: Most TCR sequences were uncommon, yet certain public TCRs appeared in many donors.

This clonotype was sampled from a woman aged 30 to 39 in good health and CMV-seronegative. J is TRBJ2-7 and V is TRBV6-6, with a tentative D call TRBD1 (6 bases). Material for sequencing was PBMCs. CDR3 region: CASSYWGPGYEQYF. The CDR3 region has the DNA TGTGCCAGCAGTTACTGGGGGCCGGGTTACGAGCAGTACTTC.